This T cell receptor beta chain was profiled in a study of CXCR3-negative and CXCR3-positive naive CD8 T cells. Study-level results: Both naive subsets showed comparably high diversity, and memory CD8+ cells showed much lower diversity. Researchers report CXCR3 expression partially decreased after cryopreservation, with fresh PBMCs used in most assays. Similar TRBV-TRBJ gene usage was seen in naive CXCR3-negative and CXCR3-positive cells, but not in memory cells.

cDNA libraries for TRB were generated by 5' RACE incorporating UMI labels. TCRdb reprocessed the 5' RACE reads and reports one entry per CDR3 protein, with no DNA. Its clone listing holds about 48,000 distinct CDR3 sequences. On this clonotype itself: Its antigen is not identified.

Each CD8+ T cell subset was sorted in triplicate, hundreds of thousands of cells each. This clonotype was sampled from a human donor in good health. Some clones in this sample may be carry-over from other donors' samples. The sequenced material came from memory CD8+ T cells from blood.

CDR3 residues: CASSFLARPSNEQFF. The rearrangement uses TRBV6-5 and TRBJ2-1; TCRdb selects TRBD2, and the lack of DNA leaves this call unchecked. This CDR3 comprises 15 residues. The germline V gene encodes CDR1 MNHEY and CDR2 SVGAGI.